One and the same sample provided the 5 T cell receptor beta chains below, sequenced in a study of OX40 agonist ivuxolimab in advanced cancers. The assay was immunoSEQ multiplex PCR, and TCRdb's table has in-frame clones only and misses some. This table has 70,000 or so clones, 75% to 90% appearing once. The sample consisted of CD4+ or CD8+ T cells sorted from blood, taken in a trial of the OX40 agonist ivuxolimab. The receptors stem from an adult with an advanced solid tumor such as melanoma, head and neck, liver or kidney cancer.

The chain is built from TRBV28 and TRBJ2-5; TRBD1 matches 8 bases. This CDR3 spans 15 amino acids. CDR1 MDHEN and CDR2 SYDVKM come from the germline V gene. V gave up 5 bases and J gave up 5 bases; unmatched junction bases: 10. The CDR3 DNA reads TGTGCCAGCAGTCTCAGACAGGGGAGAACGGAGACCCAGTACTTC. Its translation is CASSLRQGRTETQYF. The full variable domain, with the rest looked up from reference TRBV28 and TRBJ2-5, is DVKVTQSSRYLVKRTGEKVFLECVQDMDHENMFWYRQDPGLGLRLIYFSYDVKMKEKGDIPEGYSVSREKKERFSLILESASTNQTSMYLCASSLRQGRTETQYFGPGTRLLVL.

This chain connects TRBV4-3 to TRBJ2-1; perhaps TRBD1 as D (5 bases). V was shortened by 0 bases and J by 5 bases, with 5 bases between the two germline ends. There are 13 residues in the CDR3. Germline CDR1 LGHNA, CDR2 YSLEER. The CDR3, as DNA: TGCGCCAGCAGCCAAGAACAGGACAATGAGCAGTTCTTC. Protein: CASSQEQDNEQFF.

The V gene is TRBV27, the J gene TRBJ2-7, with TRBD1 matching over 9 bases. Germline V gene data show CDR1 as MNHEY and CDR2 as SMNVEV (reference sequence). The CDR3 has 15 residues. The ends lost 4 bases at V and 1 base at J; junction bases unmatched: 5. This chain's CDR3 is CASSWGQGPSYEQYF. Written as DNA, the CDR3 is TGTGCCAGCAGTTGGGGACAGGGACCATCCTACGAGCAGTACTTC.

This clone was seen more than once but under ten times. The gene calls are TRBV27 and TRBJ2-7, with no clear D. The CDR3 has 12 residues. The V gene's germline CDR1 is MNHEY and CDR2 SMNVEV (reference sequence). V lost 4 bases and J 0 bases, leaving 4 bases between the germline ends. CDR3 amino acids: CASSSSSYEQYF. CDR3 coding DNA: TGTGCCAGCAGTTCGAGCTCCTACGAGCAGTACTTC.

The rearrangement joins TRBV2 to TRBJ2-7; 8 bases fit TRBD1. The CDR3 length is 15 residues. After removal of 5 bases from V and 2 bases from J, the junction contained 8 bases not matched to a gene. Germline V gives CDR1 SNHLY, CDR2 FYNNEI. CDR3 DNA: TGTGCCAGCAGTTTGACAGGGGCTAGGGCCTACGAGCAGTACTTC. The encoded protein is CASSLTGARAYEQYF. Together with reference TRBV2 and TRBJ2-7, the CDR3 gives the full variable domain: EPEVTQTPSHQVTQMGQEVILRCVPISNHLYFYWYRQILGQKVEFLVSFYNNEISEKSEIFDDQFSVERPDGSNFTLKIRSTKLEDSAMYFCASSLTGARAYEQYFGPGTRLTVT.